These T cell receptor beta chains were read from a single sample in a study of T cells after yellow fever vaccination. TCRdb processed the 5' RACE reads anew with MiXCR; each CDR3 protein has one entry. The data show hundreds of thousands of distinct CDR3 sequences, with 7% to 9% seen just once and about 16% held by the top ten. Sequencing used PBMCs, obtained approximately 47 days after the first yellow fever vaccination. The receptors come from a man between 18 and 35 years old who received the YFV17D yellow fever vaccine. Each CDR3 is given with its conserved first and last residue. Each record gives: V gene, D gene, clone size, J gene, CDR3 protein, CDR3 DNA. D genes are given only for firm matches. Some rows have no size entry. The others give once, few or many, or a class for an expanded clone.

>TRBV5-6|TRBD1|many|TRBJ2-3
CASSLGGDRGHLHTQYF
TGTGCCAGCAGCTTGGGAGGAGACAGGGGGCACCTTCATACGCAGTATTTT
>TRBV29-1|TRBD1|few|TRBJ2-2
CSVEEGLTGVTGELFF
TGCAGCGTTGAGGAGGGGCTGACAGGGGTTACCGGGGAGCTGTTTTTT
>TRBV29-1|-|few|TRBJ2-2
CSVVGGTGELFF
TGCAGCGTTGTTGGGGGGACCGGGGAGCTGTTTTTT
>TRBV5-6|TRBD1|many|TRBJ2-3
CASSLGGQGLDTQYF
TGTGCCAGCAGCTTGGGGGGACAGGGCTTGGATACGCAGTATTTT
>TRBV6-1|-|-|TRBJ2-1
CASSEALHLDEQFF
TGTGCCAGCAGTGAAGCGCTTCATCTGGATGAGCAGTTCTTC
>TRBV7-2|-|many|TRBJ2-1
CASSPFGEQFF
TGTGCCAGCTCACCATTCGGGGAGCAGTTCTTC
>TRBV20-1|TRBD1|-|TRBJ1-5
CSARDTGQYSNQPQHF
TGCAGTGCTAGAGACACGGGACAGTATAGCAATCAGCCCCAGCATTTT
>TRBV5-1|TRBD1|few|TRBJ1-5
CASSPGPGQGLNQPQHF
TGCGCCAGCTCCCCCGGACCGGGACAGGGTCTCAATCAGCCCCAGCATTTT
>TRBV7-9|TRBD1|-|TRBJ2-7
CASSLEPGQGYEQYF
TGTGCCAGCAGCTTAGAACCGGGACAGGGCTACGAGCAGTACTTC
>TRBV7-3|-|few|TRBJ1-1
CASSFSPGNTEAFF
TGTGCCAGCAGCTTTAGCCCAGGGAACACTGAAGCTTTCTTT
>TRBV7-3|-|-|TRBJ2-1
CASSLNVGGEQFF
TGTGCCAGCAGCTTAAATGTGGGAGGTGAGCAGTTCTTC
>TRBV24-1|TRBD1|-|TRBJ2-1
CATSDRGQGTGNEQFF
TGTGCCACCAGTGACCGGGGACAGGGGACTGGCAATGAGCAGTTCTTC
>TRBV7-8|TRBD2|-|TRBJ2-5
CASSSSPGEGKTQYF
TGTGCCAGCAGCTCCTCCCCTGGGGAGGGGAAGACCCAGTACTTC
>TRBV20-1|-|-|TRBJ2-1
CSARDRLVVYNEQFF
TGCAGTGCTAGAGATCGACTGGTAGTCTACAATGAGCAGTTCTTC
>TRBV6-1|TRBD1|many|TRBJ1-4
CASSPDRGEKLFF
TGTGCCAGCAGCCCCGACAGGGGCGAAAAACTGTTTTTT
>TRBV5-6|TRBD1|few|TRBJ2-1
CATHRGRLGNAISNEQFF
TGTGCCACGCACAGGGGGCGCTTGGGGAACGCAATCAGCAATGAGCAGTTCTTC
>TRBV5-5|-|few|TRBJ1-6
CASSPGTENSPLHF
TGTGCCAGCAGCCCCGGGACGGAGAATTCACCCCTCCACTTT
>TRBV20-1|-|-|TRBJ2-1
CSARDIGGSYNEQFF
TGCAGTGCTAGAGATATAGGGGGCTCCTACAATGAGCAGTTCTTC
>TRBV5-5|-|-|TRBJ2-3
CASSLEGGRRDTQYF
TGTGCCAGCAGCTTGGAAGGGGGTCGGAGAGATACGCAGTATTTT
>TRBV5-1|-|-|TRBJ2-3
CASSLASGRATDTQYF
TGCGCCAGCAGCTTGGCGAGCGGCAGGGCCACAGATACGCAGTATTTT
>TRBV4-2|TRBD2|few|TRBJ2-1
CASSQDGTRNEQFF
TGTGCCAGCAGCCAAGATGGGACTAGGAATGAGCAGTTCTTC
>TRBV2|TRBD2|many|TRBJ2-2
CASSGLASNTGELFF
TGTGCCAGCAGCGGACTAGCGTCGAACACCGGGGAGCTGTTTTTT
>TRBV9|-|-|TRBJ1-2
CASSGDTVDGYGYTF
TGTGCCAGCAGCGGCGACACAGTAGATGGCTATGGCTACACCTTC
>TRBV19|-|few|TRBJ1-5
CASSIGGAGDQPQHF
TGTGCCAGTAGTATTGGGGGGGCTGGTGATCAGCCCCAGCATTTT
>TRBV5-4|-|-|TRBJ2-7
CASSGREAYEQYF
TGTGCCAGCAGCGGAAGGGAAGCCTACGAGCAGTACTTC
>TRBV5-1|-|-|TRBJ1-1
CASSLLQGRGTEAFF
TGCGCCAGCAGCTTGCTTCAGGGGAGAGGGACTGAAGCTTTCTTT
>TRBV27|TRBD2|few|TRBJ2-5
CASSSLQTSDRETQYF
TGTGCCAGCAGTTCCCTCCAAACTAGCGACCGAGAGACCCAGTACTTC
>TRBV11-2|-|-|TRBJ2-1
CASSLSRGGNEQFF
TGTGCCAGCAGCCTTAGCAGGGGAGGGAATGAGCAGTTCTTC
>TRBV5-1|-|many|TRBJ2-3
CASSMVPDTQYF
TGCGCCAGCAGTATGGTACCAGATACGCAGTATTTT
>TRBV6-5|-|few|TRBJ1-6
CASSYSLRVEGNSPLHF
TGTGCCAGCAGTTACTCGCTGAGGGTAGAGGGAAATTCACCCCTCCACTTT
>TRBV5-1|TRBD1|few|TRBJ2-7
CASSFQDRGLNEQYF
TGCGCCAGCAGCTTTCAGGACAGGGGGCTCAACGAGCAGTACTTC
>TRBV6-2/TRBV6-3|TRBD1|-|TRBJ2-7
CASSLPGQSLWYF
TGTGCCAGCAGTCTCCCGGGACAGAGCCTTTGGTACTTC
>TRBV3-1|-|-|TRBJ1-2
CASSQAAEIIF
TGTGCCAGCAGCCAAGCGGCAGAAATCATTTTC
>TRBV7-9|TRBD2|-|TRBJ2-2
CASTVAGRSNTGELFF
TGTGCCAGCACGGTAGCGGGGAGATCGAACACCGGGGAGCTGTTTTTT
>TRBV6-1|TRBD2|-|TRBJ2-3
CASRMGLAGADTQYF
TGTGCCAGCAGAATGGGACTAGCGGGGGCAGATACGCAGTATTTT
>TRBV7-2|-|-|TRBJ2-1
CASSLLRANEQFF
-
>TRBV7-2|-|-|TRBJ1-5
CASSFTTGQHQPQHF
TGTGCCAGCAGCTTTACTACGGGACAACATCAGCCCCAGCATTTT
>TRBV7-2|TRBD2|-|TRBJ2-1
CASSPGTRRLDEQFF
TGTGCCAGCAGCCCAGGGACTAGGAGGCTAGATGAGCAGTTCTTC
>TRBV5-4|-|-|TRBJ2-3
CASSFYPGEATDTQYF
TGTGCCAGCAGCTTTTATCCGGGGGAGGCCACAGATACGCAGTATTTT
>TRBV5-6|-|few|TRBJ2-3
CASSLDGGRTDTQYF
TGTGCCAGCAGCTTGGATGGGGGGCGCACAGATACGCAGTATTTT
>TRBV3-1|-|many|TRBJ2-1
CASSHLMGGPNEQFF
TGTGCCAGCAGCCACTTGATGGGGGGCCCCAATGAGCAGTTCTTC
>TRBV6-1|TRBD1|-|TRBJ2-7
CASRGQGNEQYF
TGTGCCAGCAGGGGACAGGGAAACGAGCAGTACTTC
>TRBV6-5|-|few|TRBJ1-2
CASIIGQSYGYTF
TGTGCCAGCATTATAGGACAGTCATATGGCTACACCTTC
>TRBV7-9|-|-|TRBJ1-2
CASSIAGDNYGYTF
TGTGCCAGCAGCATAGCCGGGGACAACTATGGCTACACCTTC
>TRBV7-2|TRBD1|-|TRBJ2-3
CASSLYRDRGQDTQYF
TGTGCCAGCAGCTTGTACCGGGACAGGGGGCAAGATACGCAGTATTTT
>TRBV7-2|-|-|TRBJ1-1
CASSFGTAVSEAFF
TGTGCCAGCAGCTTCGGGACCGCCGTTTCTGAAGCTTTCTTT
>TRBV7-9|-|-|TRBJ1-1
CASILIGGTATEAFF
TGTGCCAGCATCCTAATTGGGGGTACGGCCACTGAAGCTTTCTTT
>TRBV25-1|TRBD2|-|TRBJ2-1
CASSVAGGPNEQFF
TGTGCCAGCAGTGTAGCGGGGGGGCCCAATGAGCAGTTCTTC
>TRBV18|-|few|TRBJ1-4
CASSPPTDNEKLFF
TGTGCCAGCTCACCACCTACAGACAATGAAAAACTGTTTTTT
>TRBV5-1|-|-|TRBJ2-1
CASSLEAGNNEQFF
TGCGCCAGCAGCTTGGAGGCGGGAAACAATGAGCAGTTCTTC